This T cell receptor beta chain came from a study of CD8+CD57+ T cells in acquired aplastic anemia. Background on the study: CD4+ and CD8+ cells, once sorted, gave DNA averaging about 3.4 ug. In CD4+ cells, healthy donors produced an average of around 9.9 million reads. Study-wide results and caveats: Patient and control CD8+ Simpson's diversity was not significantly different.

This clonotype came up once. As yet, its antigen is unknown. Genomic DNA templated the TCR beta VDJ and CDR3 profiling. TCRdb called the reads again in MiXCR, with one record for every CDR3 protein. In the table there are 200,000 to 250,000 distinct CDR3 sequences, over 60% of which are singletons. The specimen sequenced was sorted CD4+, CD8+, or CD8+CD57+ T cells (not recorded which) from PBMCs. The TCR sequence derives from a human donor in good health.

The CDR3 protein is CASSEKDRMAFF. The CDR3 DNA follows: TGCGCCAGCAGTGAAAAAGACCGAATGGCTTTCTTT. V is TRBV10-2 and J is TRBJ1-1, with D unclear. The V gene lost 3 bases and the J gene lost 11 bases, with 13 bases spanning the gap. CDR1 is WSHSY and CDR2 is SAAADI in the germline V gene. The CDR3 contains 12 residues.